The 28 T cell receptor beta chains in this list originate from one sample, sequenced in a study of CD8 T cells in ankylosing spondylitis. MiXCR, applied by TCRdb to the 5' RACE reads, yields one record per CDR3 protein. The table has 200,000 to 250,000 distinct CDR3 sequences, under 12% seen once. Sequencing was performed on blood, either unsorted or a sorted T cell fraction (not recorded which). These receptors were obtained from a male donor with ankylosing spondylitis or in good health (not recorded which).

This clonotype was observed a single time. Germline and junction disagree at one end, which may indicate a read error. As DNA, the CDR3 is TGCGCCAGCAGCTTGGTCGGGGCCGAGCAGTCCTTC. Encoded protein: CASSLVGAEQSF. The chain carries TRBV5-1 and TRBJ2-7; either TRBD1 or TRBD2 may fit D (5 bases each). This CDR3 spans 12 amino acids. CDR1 SGHRS and CDR2 YFSETQ come from the germline V gene.

This clonotype appeared many times. The chain has TRBV3-1 and TRBJ2-2; maybe TRBD1 (6 bases). The CDR3 is made up of 14 amino acids. V was trimmed by 0 bases and J by 7 bases, leaving 9 bases between them. Germline assignment: CDR1 LGHDT and CDR2 YNNKEL (reference sequence). CDR3 nucleotide sequence: TGTGCCAGCAGCCAAGATCAGGGGCTCGGGGAGCTGTTTTTT. Protein sequence: CASSQDQGLGELFF.

This clonotype was counted ten times or more. The CDR3 region is CASSLEGAQETQYF. The CDR3 bases are TGCGCCAGCAGCTTGGAGGGGGCCCAAGAGACCCAGTACTTC. This chain uses TRBV5-1 with TRBJ2-5; TRBD1 matches 7 bases. CDR1 SGHRS and CDR2 YFSETQ come from the germline V gene. Unmatched junction bases numbered 0, after V lost 0 bases and J lost 1 base. The CDR3 has 14 amino acids.

The sample holds many counts of this clonotype. The V and J genes are TRBV7-3 and TRBJ2-3, with TRBD1 matching 12 bases. Unmatched junction bases numbered 8, after V lost 4 bases and J lost 6 bases. This CDR3 is 16 amino acids long. Germline V gene lookup returns CDR1 SGHTA and CDR2 FQGTGA. The CDR3 nucleotides read TGTGCCAGCAGCTACTATACCGGGACAGGGGGCGATACGCAGTATTTT. It encodes CASSYYTGTGGDTQYF.

The genes are TRBV19 and TRBJ1-2; D not certain. CDR1 and CDR2 from the germline V gene are LNHDA and SQIVND (reference sequence). The CDR3 contains 15 residues. V gave up 4 bases and J gave up 0 bases, with 12 bases separating them. The CDR3 here is CASSRASQANYGYTF. CDR3 nucleotides: TGTGCCAGTAGTAGGGCGTCACAAGCTAACTATGGCTACACCTTC.

This clonotype was seen a handful of times. The chain couples TRBV7-9 to TRBJ1-2; possible D gene TRBD1, 6 bases. Between the trimmed V and J ends, which lost 2 bases and 4 bases, there was a span of 14 bases. CDR3 length equals 15 residues. Per the germline V gene, CDR1 is SEHNR and CDR2 is FQNEAQ (reference sequence). The chain's CDR3 is CASSLTPGGVYGYTF. The CDR3 bases are TGTGCCAGCAGCTTAACCCCGGGGGGCGTCTATGGCTACACCTTC.

This clonotype has just a few counts. A junction end diverges from the germline sequence, so it may reflect a read error. V is TRBV28 and J is TRBJ1-3; tentatively, D is TRBD1 (5 bases). The CDR3 is 15 residues long. CDR1 and CDR2 (germline): MDHEN, SYDVKM. CDR3 coding DNA: TGCCTAACCAACCGGGGAAAGGGGACTGGAAACACCATATATTTT. Translated: CLTNRGKGTGNTIYF.

This clonotype has at least ten counts. The V gene is TRBV29-1, the J gene TRBJ2-3, with TRBD1 identical over 12 bases. CDR3 length: 16 amino acids. The V gene's germline CDR1 is SQVTM and CDR2 ANQGSEA. With 4 bases clipped from V and 3 bases from J, the junction kept 8 bases outside the gene matches. The CDR3 loop is CSVAGQGAIGTDTQYF. The CDR3 bases are TGCAGCGTTGCGGGACAGGGGGCGATTGGGACAGATACGCAGTATTTT.

The chain links TRBV29-1 to TRBJ2-1; TRBD1 aligns across 9 bases. The CDR3 is made up of 12 amino acids. The germline CDR1 and CDR2 sequences are SQVTM and ANQGSEA. Trimming took 8 bases from V and 7 from J; bases not matched to a gene: 6. Written as DNA, the CDR3 is TGCAGCAGACAGGGGGATAGGAATGAGCAGTTCTTC. Translated: CSRQGDRNEQFF.

Many counts were recorded for this clonotype. The V gene is TRBV5-1, the J gene TRBJ1-5; perhaps TRBD1 as D (5 bases). The germline V gene encodes CDR1 SGHRS and CDR2 YFSETQ. The V and J ends lost 5 bases and 4 bases respectively, with 16 bases between them. This CDR3 comprises 15 residues. DNA of the CDR3: TGCGCCAGCAGTCCGGGGACCCTTGATAATCAGCCCCAGCATTTT. Its protein product is CASSPGTLDNQPQHF.

Here the CDR3 DNA reads TGCGCCAGCAGCTTGTCCCCTCAGGGACCTGGGGCCAACGTCCTGACTTTC. Protein: CASSLSPQGPGANVLTF. The rearrangement links TRBV5-1 to TRBJ2-6; D tentatively fits TRBD1 or TRBD2 (5 bases each). The CDR3 is made up of 17 amino acids. V gave up 1 base and J gave up 2 bases, with 13 bases separating them. Germline V gene lookup returns CDR1 SGHRS and CDR2 YFSETQ.

This clonotype was recorded many times. The chain joins TRBV29-1 to TRBJ2-3; 8 bases map to TRBD1. CDR3 length: 13 residues. Germline V lookup: CDR1 SQVTM, CDR2 ANQGSEA. V trimming: 6 bases; J trimming: 7 bases; junction bases outside the gene matches: 9. The CDR3, as DNA: TGCAGCGTCTCGACAGGGGCTGGGAATACGCAGTATTTT. It is translated as CSVSTGAGNTQYF.

In its sample, this clonotype was seen many times. This sequence joins TRBV7-2 and TRBJ2-3; the D call may be TRBD1 or TRBD2 (6 bases each). The CDR3 is 16 residues long. CDR1 and CDR2 from the germline V gene are SGHTA and FQGNSA. The germline V and J ends were trimmed by 1 base and 2 bases, with 13 bases remaining between them. CDR3 residues: CASSLESRGDTDTQYF. The CDR3 nucleotides are TGTGCCAGCAGCTTAGAGTCGAGGGGGGACACAGATACGCAGTATTTT. The whole variable domain, filled in from reference TRBV7-2 and TRBJ2-3, reads GAGVSQSPSNKVTEKGKDVELRCDPISGHTALYWYRQSLGQGLEFLIYFQGNSAPDKSGLPSDRFSAERTGGSVSTLTIQRTQQEDSAVYLCASSLESRGDTDTQYFGPGTRLTVL.

There are many counts of this clonotype. The rearrangement uses TRBV5-1 and TRBJ2-2; D uncertain. V dropped 0 bases and J dropped 1 base, with 4 bases sitting between them. This CDR3 has 14 residues. The V gene's germline CDR1 is SGHRS and CDR2 YFSETQ. In DNA form, the CDR3 reads TGCGCCAGCAGCTTGGCACAGAACACCGGGGAGCTGTTTTTT. It codes for CASSLAQNTGELFF. Drawing the rest from reference TRBV5-1 and TRBJ2-2, the complete variable domain is KAGVTQTPRYLIKTRGQQVTLSCSPISGHRSVSWYQQTPGQGLQFLFEYFSETQRNKGNFPGRFSGRQFSNSRSEMNVSTLELGDSALYLCASSLAQNTGELFFGEGSRLTVL.

This clonotype showed up many times. This rearrangement joins TRBV5-1 to TRBJ2-1; TRBD1 matches at 8 bases. The CDR3 consists of 15 residues. CDR1 and CDR2 from the germline V gene are SGHRS and YFSETQ. The trim removed 5 bases at V and 5 bases at J, leaving 9 bases unmatched. The CDR3: CASRTGQENHNEQFF. DNA for the CDR3: TGCGCCAGCAGAACGGGACAGGAGAACCACAATGAGCAGTTCTTC.

Turning to this clonotype: This may arise from a read error, as a much more abundant clone is one base away. The chain employs TRBV7-3 and TRBJ2-3, with 7 bases identical to TRBD1. The V gene's germline CDR1 is SGHTA and CDR2 FQGTGA. The junction had 10 bases not matched to a gene; V was cut back by 8 bases and J by 2 bases. This CDR3 is 15 amino acids long. CDR3 in DNA: TGTGCCAGCTCTCTGGGACAGAGACTCACAGATACGCAGTATTTT. The encoded protein is CASSLGQRLTDTQYF.

The rearrangement links TRBV12-3 or TRBV12-4 to TRBJ1-2; D is uncertain. The CDR3 totals 14 residues. Deletions cut 2 bases from V and 2 bases from J, with 9 bases between. The CDR3 is CASSLRVSNYGYTF. Written as DNA, the CDR3 is TGTGCCAGCAGTTTACGGGTTTCCAACTATGGCTACACCTTC.

This clonotype was detected many times. V is TRBV11-2 and J is TRBJ2-3, with 15 bases identical to TRBD2. CDR1 is SGHAT, CDR2 FQNNGV, per germline. The V and J ends lost 0 bases and 3 bases, in that order; junction bases with no gene match: 4. The CDR3 runs to 18 residues. The CDR3 DNA follows: TGTGCCAGCAGCTTAGAGGGACTAGCGGGGGGATTAACAGATACGCAGTATTTT. Its translation: CASSLEGLAGGLTDTQYF.

This clonotype came up many times. V gene TRBV5-8 combines with J gene TRBJ1-5; D ambiguous. Germline-derived CDR1 and CDR2 are SGHTS and YDEGEE. Trimming stripped 1 base from V and 0 bases from J, with 14 bases between. This CDR3 comprises 17 residues. In nucleotides, the CDR3 is TGTGCCAGCAGCTTGCTACCGGGGAGTCCTAGCAATCAGCCCCAGCATTTT. It specifies CASSLLPGSPSNQPQHF.

This clonotype was seen at least ten times. The rearrangement joins TRBV5-1 to TRBJ1-5, with D uncertain. Trimming shortened V by 0 bases and J by 0 bases, and 7 bases separated the two germline ends. The CDR3 has 15 amino acids. Germline assignment: CDR1 SGHRS and CDR2 YFSETQ. The CDR3 sequence is CASSLEGYSNQPQHF. CDR3 coding DNA: TGCGCCAGCAGCTTGGAAGGTTATAGCAATCAGCCCCAGCATTTT.

V and J are TRBV4-2 and TRBJ1-1, with TRBD1 as a possible D gene (5 bases). There are 14 residues in the CDR3. The V gene's germline CDR1 is LGHNA and CDR2 YNFKEQ. Trimming pared 2 bases from V and 4 bases from J, leaving 11 bases between. The CDR3 spells CASSQRGRATEAFF. The CDR3 nucleotides are TGTGCCAGCAGCCAAAGGGGACGGGCCACTGAAGCTTTCTTT.

V and J are TRBV5-6 and TRBJ2-7; TRBD2 matches at 8 bases. The CDR3 is 17 residues long. Germline V gene lookup returns CDR1 SGHDT and CDR2 YYEEEE. J gave up 3 bases and V 3 bases, and 14 bases lay outside the gene matches. CDR3 in amino acids: CASSSAKARGGNYEQYF. In DNA, the CDR3 is TGTGCCAGCAGCTCCGCAAAGGCCCGCGGGGGGAACTACGAGCAGTACTTC.

The V gene is TRBV13, the J gene TRBJ2-1, with TRBD2 as a possible D gene (7 bases). V was clipped by 4 bases and J by 6 bases, with 16 bases between them. Germline V gene data show CDR1 as PRHDT and CDR2 as FYEKMQ (reference sequence). This CDR3 is 15 amino acids long. CDR3 in DNA: TGTGCCAGCAGCTCAGGAGGGGGGGAGTCCAATGAGCAGTTCTTC. Its protein is CASSSGGGESNEQFF.

This clonotype came up many times. The V and J genes are TRBV29-1 and TRBJ1-4; 8 bases align to TRBD1. This CDR3 spans 14 amino acids. Germline V CDR1 and CDR2: SQVTM, ANQGSEA. Germline trimming cut 3 bases from V and 5 bases from J; bases unmatched to any gene: 5. The CDR3 loop is CSVEGTGQNEKLFF. As DNA, the CDR3 is TGCAGCGTTGAGGGGACAGGACAAAATGAAAAACTGTTTTTT.

This clonotype was picked up a small number of times. This chain connects TRBV20-1 to TRBJ2-3; TRBD2 agrees at 15 bases. Germline V gene lookup returns CDR1 DFQATT and CDR2 SNEGSKA (reference sequence). The CDR3 sequence is 18 residues long. The V and J ends lost 5 bases and 3 bases, in that order; junction bases with no gene match: 12. The CDR3 region is CSASGGRTSGGETDTQYF. In DNA, the CDR3 is TGCAGTGCTTCTGGGGGCAGGACTAGCGGGGGGGAGACAGATACGCAGTATTTT.

The CDR3: CASSGDRINYGYTF. The CDR3 DNA reads TGTGCCAGCAGCGGTGACAGAATAAACTATGGCTACACCTTC. The chain carries TRBV13 and TRBJ1-2; tentative D call: TRBD1 (5 bases). V was clipped by 5 bases and J by 2 bases, with 12 bases between them. This CDR3 comprises 14 residues. Germline V CDR1 and CDR2: PRHDT, FYEKMQ (reference sequence). The full variable domain, in which reference TRBV13 and TRBJ1-2 provide the parts outside the CDR3, is AAGVIQSPRHLIKEKRETATLKCYPIPRHDTVYWYQQGPGQDPQFLISFYEKMQSDKGSIPDRFSAQQFSDYHSELNMSSLELGDSALYFCASSGDRINYGYTFGSGTRLTVV.

This clonotype was seen repeatedly, ten times or more. The chain joins TRBV5-1 to TRBJ1-1; D gene ambiguous. The CDR3 has 15 residues. Germline assignment: CDR1 SGHRS and CDR2 YFSETQ. V was shortened by 4 bases and J by 0 bases, with 13 bases between the two germline ends. Here the CDR3 DNA reads TGCGCCAGCAGCGCCATAAATTACCTGAACACTGAAGCTTTCTTT. This gives the protein CASSAINYLNTEAFF.

The chain's CDR3 is CSVGGQELIYTF. CDR3 in DNA: TGCAGCGTTGGAGGACAGGAGCTGATCTACACCTTC. V and J are TRBV29-1 and TRBJ1-2; 7 nucleotides line up with TRBD1. The CDR3 has 12 amino acids. Germline assignment: CDR1 SQVTM and CDR2 ANQGSEA. J was trimmed by 10 bases and V by 4 bases; bases with no gene match: 9. Supplemented by reference TRBV29-1 and TRBJ1-2, the full variable domain reads SAVISQKPSRDICQRGTSLTIQCQVDSQVTMMFWYRQQPGQSLTLIATANQGSEATYESGFVIDKFPISRPNLTFSTLTVSNMSPEDSSIYLCSVGGQELIYTFGSGTRLTVV.